This T cell receptor (beta chain) was recorded in a study of blood T cell repertoires in COVID-19. Background on the study: PBMCs, B-cell-depleted T cells, or T cells were the source of the cDNA or gDNA that made up the material.

V was pared by 1 base and J by 5 bases, with 5 bases between. CDR3 length: 11 residues. From germline, CDR1 is SQVTM and CDR2 ANQGSEA. Original handling: Cell counts per sample came from amplifying reference gene primers. Sequenced by immunoSEQ multiplex PCR; TCRdb stores in-frame clones only, minus some. V and J calls and clone size follow that table, whereas D and trimming were derived from the DNA. Here the sample spans 92,000 or so clones, roughly 78% being singletons. This receptor was taken from a woman of 80 years or more with acute or convalescent COVID-19. The V gene is TRBV29-1, the J gene TRBJ1-2; D gene ambiguous. Sequencing was performed on peripheral blood. The CDR3 DNA sequence: TGCAGCGTTGAAGGCGGGTATGGCTACACCTTC. It is translated as CSVEGGYGYTF.